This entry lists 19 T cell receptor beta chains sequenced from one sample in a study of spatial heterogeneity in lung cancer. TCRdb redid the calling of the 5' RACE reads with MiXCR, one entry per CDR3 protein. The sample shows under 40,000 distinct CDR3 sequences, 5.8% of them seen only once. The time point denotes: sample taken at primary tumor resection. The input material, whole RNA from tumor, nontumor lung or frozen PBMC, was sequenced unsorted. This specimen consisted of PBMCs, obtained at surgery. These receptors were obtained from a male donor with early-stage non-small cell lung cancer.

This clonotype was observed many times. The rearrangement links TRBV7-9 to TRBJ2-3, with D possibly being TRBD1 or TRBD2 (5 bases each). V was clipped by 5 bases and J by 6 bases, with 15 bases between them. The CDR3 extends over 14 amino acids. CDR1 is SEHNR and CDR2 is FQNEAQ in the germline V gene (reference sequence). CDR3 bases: TGTGCCAGCAGCCTCCAAACGGGGCCGGATACGCAGTATTTT. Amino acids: CASSLQTGPDTQYF. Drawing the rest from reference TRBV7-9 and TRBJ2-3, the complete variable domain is DTGVSQNPRHKITKRGQNVTFRCDPISEHNRLYWYRQTLGQGPEFLTYFQNEAQLEKSRLLSDRFSAERPKGSFSTLEIQRTEQGDSAMYLCASSLQTGPDTQYFGPGTRLTVL.

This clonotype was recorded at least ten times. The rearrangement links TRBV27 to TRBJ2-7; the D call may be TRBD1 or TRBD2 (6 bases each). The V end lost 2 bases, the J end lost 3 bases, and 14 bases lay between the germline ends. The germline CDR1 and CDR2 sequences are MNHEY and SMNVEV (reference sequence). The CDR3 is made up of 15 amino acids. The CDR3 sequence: CASSLRGAPHYEQYF. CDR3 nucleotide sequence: TGTGCCAGCAGTTTAAGGGGGGCCCCCCACTACGAGCAGTACTTC.

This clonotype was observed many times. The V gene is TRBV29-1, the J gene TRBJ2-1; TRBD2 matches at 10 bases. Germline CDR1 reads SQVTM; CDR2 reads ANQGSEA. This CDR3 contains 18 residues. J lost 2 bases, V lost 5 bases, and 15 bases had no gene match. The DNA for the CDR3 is TGCAGCGTTCCCAGAATGTCTAGCGGGGGAATGACCTACAATGAGCAGTTCTTC. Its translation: CSVPRMSSGGMTYNEQFF.

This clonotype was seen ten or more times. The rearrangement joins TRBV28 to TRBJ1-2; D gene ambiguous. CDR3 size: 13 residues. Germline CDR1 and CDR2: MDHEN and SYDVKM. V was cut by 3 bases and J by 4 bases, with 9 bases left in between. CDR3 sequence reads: CASSLKTSYGYTF. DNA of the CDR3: TGTGCCAGCAGTTTGAAAACTTCCTATGGCTACACCTTC.

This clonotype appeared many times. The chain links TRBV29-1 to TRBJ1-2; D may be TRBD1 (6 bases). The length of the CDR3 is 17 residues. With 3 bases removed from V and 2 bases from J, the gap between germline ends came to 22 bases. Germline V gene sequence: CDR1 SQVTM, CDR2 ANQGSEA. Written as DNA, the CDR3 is TGCAGCGTTGATGGGGGGGACACGTCACTTTGGAACTATGGCTACACCTTC. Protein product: CSVDGGDTSLWNYGYTF. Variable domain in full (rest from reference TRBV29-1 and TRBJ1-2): SAVISQKPSRDICQRGTSLTIQCQVDSQVTMMFWYRQQPGQSLTLIATANQGSEATYESGFVIDKFPISRPNLTFSTLTVSNMSPEDSSIYLCSVDGGDTSLWNYGYTFGSGTRLTVV.

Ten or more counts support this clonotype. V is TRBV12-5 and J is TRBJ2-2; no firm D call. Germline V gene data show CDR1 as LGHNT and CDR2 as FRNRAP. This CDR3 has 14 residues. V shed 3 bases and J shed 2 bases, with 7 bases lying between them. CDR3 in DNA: TGTGCTAGTGGTTTTAGGGTAAACACCGGGGAGCTGTTTTTT. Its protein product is CASGFRVNTGELFF.

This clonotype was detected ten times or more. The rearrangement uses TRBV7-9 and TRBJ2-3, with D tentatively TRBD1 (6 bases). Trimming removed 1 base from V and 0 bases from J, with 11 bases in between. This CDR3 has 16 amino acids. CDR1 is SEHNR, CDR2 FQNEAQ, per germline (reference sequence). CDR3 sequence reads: CASSLDIGTSTDTQYF. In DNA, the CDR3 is TGTGCCAGCAGCTTAGATATCGGGACAAGCACAGATACGCAGTATTTT.

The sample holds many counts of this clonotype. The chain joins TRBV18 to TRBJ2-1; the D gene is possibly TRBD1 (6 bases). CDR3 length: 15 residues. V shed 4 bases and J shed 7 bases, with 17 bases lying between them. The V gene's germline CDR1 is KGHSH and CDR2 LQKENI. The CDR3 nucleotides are TGTGCCAGCTCACAATACAGGGAGCGTTGGAATGAGCAGTTCTTC. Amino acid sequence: CASSQYRERWNEQFF.

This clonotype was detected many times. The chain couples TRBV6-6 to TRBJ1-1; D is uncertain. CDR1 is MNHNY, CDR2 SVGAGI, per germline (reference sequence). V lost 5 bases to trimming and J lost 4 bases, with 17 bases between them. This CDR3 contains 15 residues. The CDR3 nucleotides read TGTGCCAGCAGTGACCCCGCCGGTTGGGGCACTGAAGCTTTCTTT. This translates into CASSDPAGWGTEAFF.

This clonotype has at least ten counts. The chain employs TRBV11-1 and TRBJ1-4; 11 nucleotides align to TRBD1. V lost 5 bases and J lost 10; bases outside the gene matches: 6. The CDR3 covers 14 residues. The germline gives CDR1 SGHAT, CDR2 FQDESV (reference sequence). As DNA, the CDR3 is TGTGCCAGCAGCCGGGACAGGGGGAAGGGAAAACTGTTTTTT. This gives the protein CASSRDRGKGKLFF.

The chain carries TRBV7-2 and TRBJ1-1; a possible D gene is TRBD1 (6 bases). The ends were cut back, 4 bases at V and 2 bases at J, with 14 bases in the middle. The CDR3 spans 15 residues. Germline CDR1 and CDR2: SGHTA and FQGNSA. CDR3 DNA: TGTGCCAGCAGCTCTCAGGGGAGTTCAAACACTGAAGCTTTCTTT. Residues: CASSSQGSSNTEAFF.

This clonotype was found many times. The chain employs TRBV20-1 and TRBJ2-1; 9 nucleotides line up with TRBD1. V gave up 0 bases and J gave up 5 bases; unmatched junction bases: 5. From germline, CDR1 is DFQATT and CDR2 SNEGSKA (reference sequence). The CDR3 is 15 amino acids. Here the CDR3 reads CSARDSGTGNNEQFF. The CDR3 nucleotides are TGCAGTGCTAGAGATTCCGGGACAGGGAACAATGAGCAGTTCTTC.

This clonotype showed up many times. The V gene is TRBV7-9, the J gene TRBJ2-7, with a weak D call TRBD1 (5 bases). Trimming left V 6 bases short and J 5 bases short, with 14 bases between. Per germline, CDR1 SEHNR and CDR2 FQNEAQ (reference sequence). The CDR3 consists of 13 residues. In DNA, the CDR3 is TGTGCCAGCAGACGTGACAGTGCCCACGAGCAGTACTTC. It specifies CASRRDSAHEQYF. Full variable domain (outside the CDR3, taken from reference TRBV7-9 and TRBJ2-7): DTGVSQNPRHKITKRGQNVTFRCDPISEHNRLYWYRQTLGQGPEFLTYFQNEAQLEKSRLLSDRFSAERPKGSFSTLEIQRTEQGDSAMYLCASRRDSAHEQYFGPGTRLTVT.

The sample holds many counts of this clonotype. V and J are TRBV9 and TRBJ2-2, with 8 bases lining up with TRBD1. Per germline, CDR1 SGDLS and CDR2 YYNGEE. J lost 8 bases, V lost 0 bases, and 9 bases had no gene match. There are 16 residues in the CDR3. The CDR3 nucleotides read TGTGCCAGCAGCGTAGCGCAGGGGGCTAATTCTGGGGAGCTGTTTTTT. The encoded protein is CASSVAQGANSGELFF.

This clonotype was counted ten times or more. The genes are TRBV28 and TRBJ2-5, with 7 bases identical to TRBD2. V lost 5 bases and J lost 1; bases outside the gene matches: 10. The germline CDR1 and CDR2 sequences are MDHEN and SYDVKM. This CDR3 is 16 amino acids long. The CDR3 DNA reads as TGTGCCAGCAGTGGACTAGAGGATCCCTCCCAAGAGACCCAGTACTTC. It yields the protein CASSGLEDPSQETQYF.

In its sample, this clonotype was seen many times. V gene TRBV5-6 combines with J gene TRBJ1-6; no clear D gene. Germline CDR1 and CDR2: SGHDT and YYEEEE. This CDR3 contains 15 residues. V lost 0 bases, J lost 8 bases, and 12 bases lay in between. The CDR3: CASSLGQDRDSPLHF. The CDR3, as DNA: TGTGCCAGCAGCTTGGGGCAGGATAGAGATTCACCCCTCCACTTT.

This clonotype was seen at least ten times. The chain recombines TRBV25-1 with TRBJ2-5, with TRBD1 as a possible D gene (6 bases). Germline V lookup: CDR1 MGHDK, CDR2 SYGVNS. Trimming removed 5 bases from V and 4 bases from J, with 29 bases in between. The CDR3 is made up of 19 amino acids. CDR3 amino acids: CASSFGFRSGQGRGETQYF. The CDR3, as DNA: TGTGCCAGCAGTTTCGGGTTCAGGTCGGGACAAGGTAGAGGAGAGACCCAGTACTTC.

DNA of the CDR3: TGTGCCAGCAGTGATGACGGCGGGGGGCAAGAGACCCAGTACTTC. Its protein product is CASSDDGGGQETQYF. The chain carries TRBV2 and TRBJ2-5, with 8 bases that match TRBD2. Germline V gene sequence: CDR1 SNHLY, CDR2 FYNNEI. The CDR3 runs to 15 residues. V lost 3 bases and J lost 2; bases outside the gene matches: 5.

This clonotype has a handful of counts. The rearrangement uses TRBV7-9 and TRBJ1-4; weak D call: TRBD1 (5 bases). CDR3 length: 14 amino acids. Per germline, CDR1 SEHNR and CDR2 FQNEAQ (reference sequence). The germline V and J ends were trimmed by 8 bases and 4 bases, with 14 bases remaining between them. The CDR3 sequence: CASGRDGNNEKLFF. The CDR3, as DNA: TGTGCCAGCGGTAGGGACGGCAATAATGAAAAACTGTTTTTT.